A single sample is the source of the 26 T cell receptor beta chains below, sequenced in a study of Ad26.COV2.S vaccination and SARS-CoV-2 variants. Treatment defined: roughly 18 received Ad26.COV2.S at low or high dose, single or two shots; a few received placebo; per-sample allocation not given. Specimens were obtained on day 63 following the first vaccine or placebo injection. The repertoire was sequenced with immunoSEQ multiplex PCR; TCRdb's copy has only in-frame clones and lacks some. The profile shows around 320,000 clones, 85% of them singletons. The source was peripheral blood, collected in a trial of Ad26.COV2.S vaccine versus placebo. The receptor set was obtained from a person aged 18 to 65 who received the Ad26.COV2.S COVID-19 vaccine or a placebo.

This chain's CDR3 is CASSPAGAPRETQYF. The CDR3 DNA sequence: TGTGCCAGCTCCCCCGCGGGGGCCCCCAGGGAGACCCAGTACTTC. This rearrangement joins TRBV18 to TRBJ2-5; TRBD2 is a possible D gene (7 bases). Looked up from germline, CDR1 is KGHSH and CDR2 is LQKENI. This CDR3 has 15 amino acids. The V gene lost 6 bases and the J gene lost 5 bases, with 19 bases spanning the gap.

A single count supports this clone. CDR3 region: CASSIYGTGGNEQYF. The CDR3 DNA follows: TGTGCCAGCAGTATATACGGGACAGGGGGCAATGAGCAGTACTTC. The chain combines TRBV6-5 with TRBJ2-7; 12 nucleotides align to TRBD1. The J segment lost 7 bases and the V segment lost 5 bases, leaving 9 bases of the junction unmatched. Germline V gene data show CDR1 as MNHEY and CDR2 as SVGAGI. The CDR3 is made up of 15 amino acids.

The chain joins TRBV6-5 to TRBJ1-2; D gene unclear. The V end was cut by 7 bases, the J end by 4 bases, with 10 bases between. CDR3 length equals 12 residues. The germline CDR1 and CDR2 sequences are MNHEY and SVGAGI. CDR3 loop: CASTDAGYGYTF. CDR3 DNA sequence: TGTGCCAGCACGGACGCGGGCTATGGCTACACCTTC.

The chain is built from TRBV15 and TRBJ2-1; D ambiguous. The germline gives CDR1 LNHNV, CDR2 YYDKDF (reference sequence). V was trimmed by 0 bases and J by 1 base, leaving 13 bases between them. The length of the CDR3 is 17 residues. CDR3 coding DNA: TGTGCCACCAGCAGAGATCATGGGCAGCCTTCCTACAATGAGCAGTTCTTC. Protein: CATSRDHGQPSYNEQFF.

The chain carries TRBV2 and TRBJ2-7, with D perhaps given as TRBD1 or TRBD2 (5 bases each). The germline V gene encodes CDR1 SNHLY and CDR2 FYNNEI. The CDR3 contains 14 residues. The germline V and J ends were trimmed by 6 bases and 6 bases, with 18 bases remaining between them. For the CDR3, the DNA is TGTGCCAGCAGCGAGGGACCGTCCCGGGGCGAGCAGTACTTC. Translated: CASSEGPSRGEQYF. The full variable domain, in which reference TRBV2 and TRBJ2-7 provide the parts outside the CDR3, is EPEVTQTPSHQVTQMGQEVILRCVPISNHLYFYWYRQILGQKVEFLVSFYNNEISEKSEIFDDQFSVERPDGSNFTLKIRSTKLEDSAMYFCASSEGPSRGEQYFGPGTRLTVT.

The CDR3 sequence is CASSFGSTDTQYF. DNA of the CDR3: TGTGCCAGCAGCTTTGGGTCGACAGATACGCAGTATTTT. The V call is TRBV7-8, the J call TRBJ2-3; D gene unclear. The CDR3 runs to 13 residues. Trimming left V 3 bases short and J 3 bases short, with 7 bases between. Germline V gene sequence: CDR1 SGHVS, CDR2 FQNEAQ.

The genes are TRBV15 and TRBJ2-5; D is uncertain. This CDR3 spans 14 amino acids. The germline V and J ends were trimmed by 1 base and 5 bases, with 11 bases remaining between them. Per the germline V gene, CDR1 is LNHNV and CDR2 is YYDKDF (reference sequence). The chain's CDR3 is CATSRAGLWETQYF. CDR3 DNA: TGTGCCACCAGCAGAGCTGGGTTGTGGGAGACCCAGTACTTC.

The chain couples TRBV5-1 to TRBJ1-2; unclear D gene. This CDR3 has 17 amino acids. The V end lost 3 bases, the J end lost 0 bases, and 18 bases lay between the germline ends. Germline V gene lookup returns CDR1 SGHRS and CDR2 YFSETQ. The CDR3 DNA follows: TGCGCCAGCAGCTCTGGAGATCAAAGGGAATCTAACTATGGCTACACCTTC. Encoded protein: CASSSGDQRESNYGYTF.

This chain connects TRBV19 to TRBJ1-2; the match to TRBD1 covers 7 bases. Germline V gives CDR1 LNHDA, CDR2 SQIVND (reference sequence). Trimming at V came to 4 bases and at J to 4 bases, leaving 18 bases not matched to a gene. This CDR3 region has 18 residues. The CDR3 region has the DNA TGTGCCAGTAGTAAGGGACAGTCTTTCTATGGTTTCGTCTATGGCTACACCTTC. It codes for CASSKGQSFYGFVYGYTF.

This chain links TRBV19 with TRBJ1-1, with D perhaps TRBD1 (5 bases). The V gene lost 6 bases and the J gene lost 6 bases, with 20 bases spanning the gap. Germline lookup yields CDR1 LNHDA and CDR2 SQIVND (reference sequence). The CDR3 is made up of 15 amino acids. The CDR3 is CASRSYQGVIAEAFF. In DNA form, the CDR3 reads TGTGCCAGTAGATCCTACCAAGGGGTTATCGCTGAAGCTTTCTTT.

The chain links TRBV5-4 to TRBJ1-1; no reliable D call. V was shortened by 7 bases and J by 4 bases, with 14 bases between the two germline ends. CDR1 is SGHNT and CDR2 is YYREEE in the germline V gene (reference sequence). The CDR3 is made up of 13 amino acids. The CDR3 is CASGPTYSTEAFF. In nucleotides, the CDR3 is TGTGCCAGCGGCCCCACATATTCCACTGAAGCTTTCTTT. The whole variable domain, filled in from reference TRBV5-4 and TRBJ1-1, reads ETGVTQSPTHLIKTRGQQVTLRCSSQSGHNTVSWYQQALGQGPQFIFQYYREEENGRGNFPPRFSGLQFPNYSSELNVNALELDDSALYLCASGPTYSTEAFFGQGTRLTVV.

This clone has only a few counts. V usage is TRBV9 and J usage is TRBJ1-2; perhaps TRBD1 as D (5 bases). This CDR3 comprises 13 residues. V lost 0 bases, J lost 8 bases, and 11 bases lay in between. Germline-derived CDR1 and CDR2 are SGDLS and YYNGEE. The CDR3 DNA reads TGTGCCAGCAGCGTAGCAGGGATAGGGGGCTACACCTTC. Translated, it gives CASSVAGIGGYTF.

This chain connects TRBV9 to TRBJ2-7; tentatively, D is TRBD1 (5 bases). CDR3 size: 14 residues. V dropped 0 bases and J dropped 3 bases, with 10 bases sitting between them. Looked up from germline, CDR1 is SGDLS and CDR2 is YYNGEE. The CDR3, as DNA: TGTGCCAGCAGCGTAGGAACAGGCGTCTACGAGCAGTACTTC. This encodes CASSVGTGVYEQYF.

The rearrangement links TRBV2 to TRBJ1-1, with D unclear. The germline V gene encodes CDR1 SNHLY and CDR2 FYNNEI. The length of the CDR3 is 11 residues. V shed 3 bases and J shed 7 bases, with 6 bases lying between them. CDR3 protein: CASSDRREAFF. CDR3 nucleotides: TGTGCCAGCAGTGACCGGCGTGAAGCTTTCTTT. Using reference TRBV2 and TRBJ1-1 for the parts outside the CDR3, the full variable domain is EPEVTQTPSHQVTQMGQEVILRCVPISNHLYFYWYRQILGQKVEFLVSFYNNEISEKSEIFDDQFSVERPDGSNFTLKIRSTKLEDSAMYFCASSDRREAFFGQGTRLTVV.

The V call is TRBV7-6, the J call TRBJ2-5; 10 nucleotides agree with TRBD2. The length of the CDR3 is 16 residues. Germline V lookup: CDR1 SGHVS, CDR2 FNYEAQ. V lost 1 base to trimming and J lost 4 bases; unmatched junction nucleotides: 6. This CDR3 is CASSLGPGLALETQYF. The DNA for the CDR3 is TGTGCCAGCAGCTTAGGACCGGGACTAGCGTTAGAGACCCAGTACTTC.

The rearrangement links TRBV3-1 (or the pseudogene TRBV3-2) to TRBJ2-7; D call uncertain. CDR3 size: 14 residues. Between the trimmed V and J ends, which lost 1 base and 4 bases, there was a span of 11 bases. Germline CDR1 LGHDT, CDR2 YNNKEL (reference sequence). The CDR3 is CASSQGPFSYEQYF. In nucleotides, the CDR3 is TGTGCCAGCAGCCAAGGGCCGTTTAGTTACGAGCAGTACTTC.

CDR3 sequence reads: CASSGTGTGTPGQYF. In DNA form, the CDR3 reads TGTGCCAGCAGTGGAACCGGGACAGGAACCCCGGGGCAGTACTTC. This chain uses TRBV28 with TRBJ2-7; the match to TRBD1 covers 8 bases. Germline CDR1 is MDHEN and CDR2 is SYDVKM. This CDR3 region has 15 residues. Germline trimming cut 5 bases from V and 9 bases from J; bases unmatched to any gene: 15.

The V call is TRBV5-4, the J call TRBJ2-1; no clear D. The V end lost 0 bases, the J end lost 3 bases, and 7 bases lay between the germline ends. Per the germline V gene, CDR1 is SGHNT and CDR2 is YYREEE (reference sequence). This CDR3 comprises 14 residues. In DNA form, the CDR3 reads TGTGCCAGCAGCTTGGAACAGCTCTACAATGAGCAGTTCTTC. Translation gives CASSLEQLYNEQFF. Full variable domain (remainder filled in from reference TRBV5-4 and TRBJ2-1): ETGVTQSPTHLIKTRGQQVTLRCSSQSGHNTVSWYQQALGQGPQFIFQYYREEENGRGNFPPRFSGLQFPNYSSELNVNALELDDSALYLCASSLEQLYNEQFFGPGTRLTVL.

CDR3: CASSPRGRGQETQYF. Written as DNA, the CDR3 is TGTGCCAGCAGTCCTAGGGGCAGGGGACAAGAGACCCAGTACTTC. The chain has TRBV27 and TRBJ2-5, with D perhaps matching TRBD1 (6 bases). Per the germline V gene, CDR1 is MNHEY and CDR2 is SMNVEV (reference sequence). The CDR3 sequence is 15 residues long. V lost 5 bases, J lost 2 bases, and 15 bases lay in between.

The rearrangement uses TRBV19 and TRBJ2-3; no clear D gene. The CDR3 is 15 amino acids. Germline values: CDR1 LNHDA, CDR2 SQIVND (reference sequence). V lost 4 bases and J 0 bases, leaving 11 bases between the germline ends. DNA for the CDR3: TGTGCCAGTAGTAATTCCCCCCGGAGCACAGATACGCAGTATTTT. Translating gives CASSNSPRSTDTQYF.

The gene calls are TRBV28 and TRBJ2-3; 8 nucleotides align to TRBD2. J gave up 1 base and V 8 bases, and 11 bases lay outside the gene matches. Germline CDR1 is MDHEN and CDR2 is SYDVKM. CDR3 size: 16 residues. The chain's CDR3 is CASGRRTSGGTDTQYF. The CDR3 region has the DNA TGTGCCAGCGGAAGACGAACTAGCGGAGGCACAGATACGCAGTATTTT.

The chain couples TRBV5-1 to TRBJ1-4; 7 bases fit TRBD1. Per the germline V gene, CDR1 is SGHRS and CDR2 is YFSETQ. The CDR3 is 15 residues long. J was trimmed by 6 bases and V by 4 bases; bases with no gene match: 9. This CDR3 reads CASSTNRGAYEKLFF. DNA for the CDR3: TGCGCCAGCAGCACGAACAGGGGAGCCTATGAAAAACTGTTTTTT.

The rearrangement uses TRBV28 and TRBJ1-2, with D possibly TRBD1 on 6 matching bases. V dropped 7 bases and J dropped 8 bases, with 17 bases sitting between them. Per the germline V gene, CDR1 is MDHEN and CDR2 is SYDVKM. CDR3 length: 13 residues. In DNA form, the CDR3 reads TGTGCCAGCAATCTAGGGGGGAGTGGGGGCTACACCTTC. Amino acids: CASNLGGSGGYTF.

V usage is TRBV6-5 and J usage is TRBJ1-6; maybe TRBD1 (6 bases). CDR1 and CDR2 (germline): MNHEY, SVGAGI. This CDR3 region has 15 residues. Trimming pared 2 bases from V and 8 bases from J, leaving 13 bases between. For the CDR3, the DNA is TGTGCCAGCAGTTACGGCAGGGGTCTTTATTCACCCCTCCACTTT. This gives the protein CASSYGRGLYSPLHF.

V and J are TRBV3-1 (or the pseudogene TRBV3-2) and TRBJ2-1; 7 nucleotides align to TRBD2. The CDR3 spans 20 residues. The germline CDR1 and CDR2 sequences are LGHDT and YNNKEL (reference sequence). V lost 3 bases to trimming and J lost 2 bases; unmatched junction nucleotides: 19. CDR3 sequence: CASSHPPRIAGGRTYNEQFF. The CDR3 DNA is TGTGCCAGCAGCCACCCACCCCGAATCGCCGGGGGGAGAACCTACAATGAGCAGTTCTTC.

The chain employs TRBV5-1 and TRBJ2-7, with D possibly TRBD2 on 6 matching bases. CDR1 SGHRS and CDR2 YFSETQ come from the germline V gene. V was cut by 3 bases and J by 2 bases, with 15 bases left in between. The CDR3 contains 15 residues. The DNA for the CDR3 is TGCGCCAGCAGCTCTATCGGGGGTAACCCCTACGAGCAGTACTTC. This gives the protein CASSSIGGNPYEQYF.